The TCR beta chain described here comes from a study of blood T cell repertoires in COVID-19. Before being deemed recovered, Cohort 3 donors had two negative PCRs, clearance, or symptom resolution. V was clipped by 4 bases and J by 3 bases, with 22 bases between them. The CDR3 extends over 17 amino acids. CDR1 is LGHNA, CDR2 YNFKEQ, per germline. This table comes from immunoSEQ multiplex PCR, and its TCRdb copy is limited to in-frame clones, with some not included. The profile shows approximately 210,000 clones, about 89% of them singletons. Sequencing was carried out using PBMCs or T cells enriched from blood (not recorded which). The chain recombines TRBV4-2 with TRBJ2-7; D is perhaps TRBD1 (5 bases). This TCR was sampled from a woman aged 18-29 years who had recovered from COVID-19. The CDR3 is CASSPDLQGSLLYEQYF. CDR3 DNA sequence: TGTGCCAGCAGCCCAGACCTTCAGGGTTCCCTACTCTACGAGCAGTACTTC.